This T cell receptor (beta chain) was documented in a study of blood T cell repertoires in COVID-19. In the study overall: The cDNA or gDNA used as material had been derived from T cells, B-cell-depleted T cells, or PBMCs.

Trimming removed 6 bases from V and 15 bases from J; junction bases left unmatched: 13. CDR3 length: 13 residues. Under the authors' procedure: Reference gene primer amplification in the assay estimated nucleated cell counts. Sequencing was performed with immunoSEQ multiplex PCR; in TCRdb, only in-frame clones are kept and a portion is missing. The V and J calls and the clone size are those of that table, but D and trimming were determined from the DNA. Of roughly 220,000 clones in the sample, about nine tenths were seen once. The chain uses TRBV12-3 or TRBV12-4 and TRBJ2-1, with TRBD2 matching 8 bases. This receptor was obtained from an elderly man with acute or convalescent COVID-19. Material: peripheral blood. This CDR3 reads CASRRPTGTSPFF. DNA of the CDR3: TGTGCCAGCAGACGACCGACCGGGACTAGTCCGTTCTTC.